Below, 8 T cell receptor beta chains from the same sample are listed, as sequenced in a study of blood T cell repertoires in COVID-19. The method was immunoSEQ multiplex PCR; TCRdb's version includes in-frame clones alone and lacks a portion of them. In the table there are 200,000 to 250,000 clones, about four fifths of which are singletons. Input material: PBMCs or T cells enriched from blood (not recorded which). The source is a woman aged 55-69 years who had recovered from COVID-19.

The chain combines TRBV12-5 with TRBJ1-1; D remains unclear. Germline V gene data show CDR1 as LGHNT and CDR2 as FRNRAP. The CDR3 covers 15 residues. The ends were cut back, 0 bases at V and 1 base at J, with 9 bases in the middle. The CDR3 DNA reads as TGTGCTAGTGGTTTGGTGGCCCTCACGAACACTGAAGCTTTCTTT. Translating gives CASGLVALTNTEAFF.

This chain connects TRBV19 to TRBJ2-7, with a tentative D call TRBD2 (6 bases). The CDR3 is 13 residues long. Germline CDR1 LNHDA, CDR2 SQIVND (reference sequence). V was shortened by 5 bases and J by 6 bases, with 14 bases between the two germline ends. The CDR3 region has the DNA TGTGCCAGTAGTCCGACTAGGGTTGGCGAGCAGTACTTC. Translation: CASSPTRVGEQYF.

The chain recombines TRBV7-9 with TRBJ2-3; no definite D call. Germline values: CDR1 SEHNR, CDR2 FQNEAQ (reference sequence). The length of the CDR3 is 16 residues. V was pared by 1 base and J by 2 bases, with 13 bases between. The CDR3 protein is CASSLGGVYNTDTQYF. Here the CDR3 DNA reads TGTGCCAGCAGCTTAGGCGGCGTCTATAACACAGATACGCAGTATTTT.

The chain combines TRBV5-4 with TRBJ2-6; no reliable D call. Germline CDR1 is SGHNT and CDR2 is YYREEE (reference sequence). V was trimmed by 5 bases and J by 4 bases, leaving 10 bases between them. The CDR3 is 14 residues long. The CDR3: CASRSSSGANVLTF. The CDR3 DNA is TGTGCCAGCAGATCGAGCTCCGGGGCCAACGTCCTGACTTTC.

The chain links TRBV7-6 to TRBJ1-3; 7 bases agree with TRBD1. The CDR3 loop spans 16 amino acids. J was trimmed by 2 bases and V by 5 bases; bases with no gene match: 9. Germline loops: CDR1 SGHVS, CDR2 FNYEAQ. The CDR3 bases are TGTGCCAGCAGCCGCTTCGGGACAGCGGCTGGAAACACCATATATTTT. Protein sequence: CASSRFGTAAGNTIYF.

As to this clone: Distinct nucleotide sequences in the sample also encode this CDR3. V is TRBV3-1 (or the pseudogene TRBV3-2) and J is TRBJ1-2, with a possible D match to TRBD1 (5 bases). Trimming removed 4 bases from V and 7 bases from J, with 13 bases in between. Germline CDR1 and CDR2: LGHDT and YNNKEL (reference sequence). CDR3 length equals 13 residues. The CDR3 is CASSRTGGSGYTF. CDR3 sequence (DNA): TGTGCCAGCAGCCGGACGGGGGGAAGTGGCTACACCTTC.

V usage is TRBV2 and J usage is TRBJ1-2; no definite D call. The CDR3 contains 11 residues. CDR1 is SNHLY and CDR2 is FYNNEI in the germline V gene. Trimming took off 2 bases at V and 7 bases at J, with 5 bases between the two ends. Here the CDR3 DNA reads TGTGCCAGCAGTGAAATGAGTGGCTACACCTTC. As protein: CASSEMSGYTF.

V usage is TRBV5-6 and J usage is TRBJ2-3, with no clear D. The CDR3 contains 16 residues. Per germline, CDR1 SGHDT and CDR2 YYEEEE. Between the trimmed V and J ends, which lost 2 bases and 5 bases, there was a span of 18 bases. CDR3: CASSLTWQARRDTQYF. CDR3 nucleotide sequence: TGTGCCAGCAGCTTAACCTGGCAAGCGCGAAGAGATACGCAGTATTTT.